This T cell receptor beta chain is from a study of cytomegalovirus exposure and HLA in healthy donors. Findings and limits, study-wide: Most TCR sequences were uncommon, yet certain public TCRs appeared in many donors. Cytomegalovirus-associated status was assigned to fewer than 200 TCR beta chains.

The CDR3 length is 16 residues. The V end lost 0 bases, the J end lost 0 bases, and 11 bases lay between the germline ends. Germline assignment: CDR1 MNHEY and CDR2 SMNVEV (reference sequence). About this clone itself: What it recognizes is unknown.

Some clones are missing from TCRdb's copy, which holds only in-frame ones; the method was immunoSEQ multiplex PCR. Of about 220,000 clones listed, 88% are singletons. The J gene is TRBJ1-1, the V gene TRBV27; D is unclear. Sequenced: PBMCs. The receptor was derived from a woman aged 18 to 35 in good health and CMV-seronegative. The CDR3 here is CASSLSRGAMNTEAFF. DNA for the CDR3: TGTGCCAGCAGTTTATCCCGGGGTGCCATGAACACTGAAGCTTTCTTT.